This TCR beta chain derives from a study of post-analysis software for immune sequencing data. Study outcomes and limitations: F-measure co-clustering was strong for batch-matched samples. Comparison of patients with controls showed about 5 TRBV segments more frequent in patients, TRBV5-6, TRBV5-1 and TRBV20-1 among them. For normalized Chao1 diversity, multiple sclerosis patients scored significantly lower than controls did.

The V segment lost 7 bases and the J segment 5 bases; nucleotides outside the gene matches: 6. The germline CDR1 and CDR2 sequences are MNHEY and SMNVEV (reference sequence). CDR3 length: 13 amino acids. In the case of this clonotype: Its specificity is unknown.

Included in the TCR beta cDNA libraries were unique molecular identifiers. MiXCR was run by TCRdb on the PCR reads, yielding one entry per CDR3 protein. Among about half a million distinct CDR3 sequences listed, 45% were seen once. This rearrangement joins TRBV27 to TRBJ2-5; 8 bases fit TRBD2. The receptor was isolated from a girl aged 10-17 years with multiple sclerosis. The sequenced sample consisted of blood. Here the CDR3 DNA reads TGTGCCAGCACCCGAAGCGGGAGCGAGACCCAGTACTTC. Translating it yields CASTRSGSETQYF.